This note documents a single TCR beta chain sequence. Its antigen is undetermined. The CDR3 has 16 amino acids. Germline loops: CDR1 LNHNV, CDR2 YYDKDF (reference sequence). Trimming cost V 1 base and J 7 bases, with 17 bases left between them. These data belong to a study of lymphopenia after photon versus proton radiotherapy. General observations from the study: Post-nadir TCR diversity decline inversely tracked overall survival among those who died. After the lymphocyte nadir, photon-treated repertoires showed oligoclonal expansion, especially of CD8+ Temra cells.

Sequencing was performed with immunoSEQ multiplex PCR; in TCRdb, only in-frame clones are kept and a portion is missing. The sample yields tens of thousands of clones, about 94% seen once. The sequence was obtained from a woman between 45 and 65 years old with cholangiocarcinoma. The chain employs TRBV15 and TRBJ1-5, with D tentatively TRBD1 (5 bases). Here the sequenced sample was peripheral blood, taken from a patient treated with photon-based radiotherapy. CDR3 protein: CATSRGGRAGTQPQHF. The DNA for the CDR3 is TGTGCCACCAGCAGAGGGGGGAGAGCAGGGACCCAGCCCCAGCATTTT.